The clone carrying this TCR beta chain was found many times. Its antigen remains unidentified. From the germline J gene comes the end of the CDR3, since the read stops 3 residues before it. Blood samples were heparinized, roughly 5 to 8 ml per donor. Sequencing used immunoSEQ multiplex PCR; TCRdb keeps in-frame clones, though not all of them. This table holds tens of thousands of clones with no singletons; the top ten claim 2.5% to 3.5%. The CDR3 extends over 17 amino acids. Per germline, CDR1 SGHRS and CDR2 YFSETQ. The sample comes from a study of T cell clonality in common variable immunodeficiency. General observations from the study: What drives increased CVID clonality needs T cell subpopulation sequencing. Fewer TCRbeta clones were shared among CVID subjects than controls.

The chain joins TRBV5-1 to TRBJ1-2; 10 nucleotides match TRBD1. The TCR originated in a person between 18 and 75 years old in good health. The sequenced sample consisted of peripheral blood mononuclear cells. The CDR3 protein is CASSQFIPGQGFRGYTF. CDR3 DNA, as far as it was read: TGCGCCAGCAGCCAATTTATACCGGGACAGGGGTTTAGGGGC.